These T cell receptor beta chains were read from a single sample in a study of blood T cell repertoires in COVID-19. Sequencing used immunoSEQ multiplex PCR; TCRdb keeps in-frame clones, though not all of them. The table has tens of thousands of clones, 90% to 95% seen once. Sample: peripheral blood. The receptor set was obtained from a human donor with active COVID-19. The donor label of this sample is uncertain. Both conserved end residues are trimmed from each CDR3.

V gene	J gene	CDR3 protein
TRBV5-1	TRBJ1-4	ASGPGDRVEKLF
TRBV13	TRBJ2-1	ASSPRGGVNEQF
TRBV7-2	TRBJ2-1	ASSLTGLDEQF
TRBV12-3/TRBV12-4	TRBJ2-3	ASTPGGTDTQY
TRBV7-2	TRBJ2-7	ASSIPKGLAVSSYEQY
TRBV28	TRBJ1-5	ASSLLHGSNQPQH
TRBV9	TRBJ1-1	ASSPIWAGRTEAF
TRBV4-2	TRBJ1-6	ASSRTGSNSPLH
TRBV28	TRBJ2-7	ASSLTSGRYEQY
TRBV27	TRBJ2-2	ASSLGSAQAGELF
TRBV5-4	TRBJ2-3	ASSLAGQAADTQY
TRBV19	TRBJ1-2	ASSIPSTGNYGYT
TRBV18	TRBJ1-1	ASSPGTGGTEAF
TRBV28	TRBJ1-6	ASTSGLANSPLH
TRBV5-4	TRBJ2-7	ASSLAGGSYEQY
TRBV5-1	TRBJ1-6	ASSPGQVSYNSPLH
TRBV5-4	TRBJ2-3	ASSFGQGTDTQY
TRBV21-1	TRBJ1-5	ASQNEGSKQPQH
TRBV4-1	TRBJ2-1	ASSQDERGQIYNEQF
TRBV5-4	TRBJ1-4	ASSLGSEKLF
TRBV28	TRBJ2-1	ASSFTQPGGAYNEQF
TRBV6-6	TRBJ2-1	ASTASGYNEQF
TRBV12-5	TRBJ1-1	ASGSLGLVSLNTEAF
TRBV10-1	TRBJ2-2	ASRRQLNTGELF
TRBV28	TRBJ2-4	ASSLSGYSKNIQY
TRBV12-3/TRBV12-4	TRBJ2-5	ASSAGGGRAQY
TRBV18	TRBJ2-7	ASSFLRDRVYEQY
TRBV6-6	TRBJ2-7	ASSYEKRGSYEQY
TRBV19	TRBJ2-5	ATHDPKAGETQY
TRBV7-2	TRBJ1-3	ASQGFRNTIY
TRBV19	TRBJ1-2	ASSIYSLGYT
TRBV21-1	TRBJ1-4	ASSAPSVGQTDEKLF
TRBV14	TRBJ1-1	ASSPWGVNTEAF